These T cell receptor beta chains were read from a single sample in a study of blood T cell repertoires in COVID-19. Using immunoSEQ multiplex PCR, the repertoire was profiled, and TCRdb retains in-frame clones only, with some absent. Here the sample spans roughly 140,000 clones, 88% being singletons. The sequenced sample consisted of PBMCs or T cells enriched from blood (not recorded which). Every receptor here comes from a woman aged 25 to 39 with acute COVID-19. The CDR3 runs from the conserved cysteine through the conserved F or W. A D gene is named only where the DNA matches it firmly.

j_gene | d_gene | v_gene | CDR3aa | CDR3nt
TRBJ2-7 | TRBD1 | TRBV28 | CASSLDRDSYEQYF | TGTGCCAGCAGTTTGGACAGGGACTCCTACGAGCAGTACTTC
TRBJ1-5 | NA | TRBV21-1 | CASPKGARQPQHF | TGTGCCAGCCCGAAAGGGGCCCGGCAGCCCCAGCATTTT
TRBJ1-2 | NA | TRBV2 | CASSQQGNYGYTF | TGTGCCAGCAGTCAACAGGGAAACTATGGCTACACCTTC
TRBJ1-5 | NA | TRBV10-1 | CASPGGSGQPQHF | TGCGCCAGTCCCGGGGGATCCGGTCAGCCCCAGCATTTT
TRBJ1-2 | TRBD1 | TRBV20-1 | CSATGVGYTF | TGCAGTGCGACAGGGGTAGGCTACACCTTC
TRBJ1-1 | NA | TRBV6-5 | CASSYSTQVEAFF | TGTGCCAGCAGTTACTCTACGCAGGTTGAAGCTTTCTTT
TRBJ1-2 | NA | TRBV7-9 | CASSLGEYGYTF | TGTGCCAGCAGCTTAGGAGAATATGGCTACACCTTC
TRBJ1-5 | NA | TRBV28 | CASREDSVYQPQHF | TGTGCCAGCAGAGAAGACAGTGTTTACCAGCCCCAGCATTTT
TRBJ2-7 | NA | TRBV3-1/TRBV3-2 | CASSQEAPVVEQYF | TGTGCCAGCAGCCAAGAAGCACCGGTTGTGGAGCAGTACTTC
TRBJ2-5 | NA | TRBV5-1 | CASSLERVGQETQYF | TGCGCCAGCAGCTTGGAGAGGGTGGGGCAAGAGACCCAGTACTTC
TRBJ2-2 | NA | TRBV11-2 | CASGRPSRAGELFF | TGTGCCAGCGGCCGGCCGAGTCGGGCCGGGGAGCTGTTTTTT